The clone carrying this TCR beta chain was counted ten times or more. This sample is drawn from a study of T cells in Graves' hyperthyroidism and ophthalmopathy. CDR3 length: 17 amino acids. Trimming cost V 4 bases and J 2 bases; bases outside gene matches: 8. Germline values: CDR1 MNHEY, CDR2 SVGEGT. RNA transcripts gave rise to amplified TCR beta CDR3 regions. HTBI primers were employed in a first-round RT-PCR of the TCR CDR3. One entry per CDR3 protein, called by TCRdb with MiXCR from the multiplex PCR reads. The sample holds a few hundred thousand distinct CDR3 sequences, about 14% seen once. The chain combines TRBV6-2 or TRBV6-3 with TRBJ2-3, with 11 bases aligning to TRBD2. The origin of this receptor is a man aged 25 to 40 with Graves' hyperthyroidism that later progressed to Graves' ophthalmopathy. Sequencing was carried out using blood. This CDR3 is CASSSPTSGGFTDTQYF. In DNA, the CDR3 is TGTGCCAGCAGTTCCCCCACTAGCGGGGGATTCACAGATACGCAGTATTTT.